This T cell receptor beta chain was observed in a study of breast tumors, draining lymph nodes, adjacent tissues. Broader study findings: Most tumor T cells seemingly derive from lymph node, then expand in tumor. Compared with lymph nodes, tumors were less diverse; compared with nontumor tissue, more. Tumor and nontumor repertoires were significantly more similar in luminal-like than in basal-like breast cancer. That most tumor T cells come from lymph nodes remained unproven.

As for this clonotype: Antigen: not known.

Samples came from axillary lymph nodes draining the breast cancer. Using its own MiXCR run on the multiplex PCR reads, TCRdb lists one record per CDR3 protein. Of some 170,000 distinct CDR3 sequences listed, 30% to 40% are singletons. In germline, CDR1 is SEHNR, CDR2 FQNEAQ (reference sequence). The CDR3 spans 15 residues. J gave up 5 bases and V 5 bases, and 11 bases lay outside the gene matches. The sequence came from a female donor with breast cancer. Some clones in this sample may be carry-over from other donors' samples. The sequenced sample consisted of axillary lymph node tissue. V and J are TRBV7-9 and TRBJ2-7; 8 nucleotides line up with TRBD1. DNA for the CDR3: TGTGCCAGCAGCGACCGGGACAGGCCTTCTCACGAGCAGTACTTC. The encoded protein is CASSDRDRPSHEQYF.